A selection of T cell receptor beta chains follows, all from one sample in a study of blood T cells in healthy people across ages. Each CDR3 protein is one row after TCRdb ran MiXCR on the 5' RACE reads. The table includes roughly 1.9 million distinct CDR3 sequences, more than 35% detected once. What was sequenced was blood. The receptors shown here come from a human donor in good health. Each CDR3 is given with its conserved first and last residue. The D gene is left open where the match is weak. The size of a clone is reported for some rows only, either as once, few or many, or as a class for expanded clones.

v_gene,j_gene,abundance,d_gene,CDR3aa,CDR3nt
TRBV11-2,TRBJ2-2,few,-,CASSPMGYGELFF,TGTGCCAGCAGCCCGATGGGCTATGGGGAGCTGTTTTTT
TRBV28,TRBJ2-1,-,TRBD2,CASSLVGGGYQEQFF,TGTGCCAGCAGTTTAGTGGGGGGGGGATATCAGGAGCAGTTCTTC
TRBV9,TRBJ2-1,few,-,CTSSLGGPPSYEQFF,TGTACCAGCAGCCTCGGGGGGCCGCCTTCTTATGAGCAGTTCTTC
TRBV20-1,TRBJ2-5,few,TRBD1,CSAYRGQETQYF,TGCAGTGCCTACAGGGGGCAAGAGACCCAGTACTTC
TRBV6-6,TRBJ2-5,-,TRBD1,CASSYLKGAKETQYF,TGTGCCAGCAGTTACCTTAAGGGGGCCAAAGAGACCCAGTACTTC
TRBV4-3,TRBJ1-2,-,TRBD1,CASSQIPGQGEFIGGYTF,TGCGCCAGCAGCCAAATACCGGGACAGGGGGAATTCATTGGTGGCTACACCTTC
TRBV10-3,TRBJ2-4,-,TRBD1,CATKDETGNIQYF,TGTGCCACCAAAGATGAGACAGGGAACATTCAGTACTTC
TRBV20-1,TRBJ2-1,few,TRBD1,CSATGGNEQFF,TGCAGTGCTACAGGGGGCAATGAGCAGTTCTTC
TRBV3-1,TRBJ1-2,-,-,CASSQESAGNYGYTF,TGTGCCAGCAGCCAAGAATCGGCAGGAAACTATGGCTACACCTTC
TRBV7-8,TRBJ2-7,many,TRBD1,CASSLTGIAYEQYF,TGTGCCAGCAGCTTGACAGGGATAGCCTACGAGCAGTACTTC
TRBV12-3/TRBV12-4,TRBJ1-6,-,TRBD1,CASSNYGQGSPLHF,TGTGCCAGCAGCAACTACGGACAGGGTTCACCCCTCCACTTT
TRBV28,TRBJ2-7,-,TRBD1,CASRDGQGGEQYF,TGTGCCAGCAGGGACGGACAGGGAGGCGAGCAGTACTTC
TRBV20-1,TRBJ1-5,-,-,CSALQGWGSNQPQHF,TGCAGTGCTCTCCAGGGTTGGGGCAGCAATCAGCCCCAGCATTTT
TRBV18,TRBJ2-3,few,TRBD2,CASSPLLADLTDTQYF,TGTGCCAGCTCACCCCTTCTAGCGGACCTTACAGATACGCAGTATTTT
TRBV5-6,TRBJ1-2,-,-,CASSTKRVLYGYTF,TGTGCCAGCAGCACCAAACGTGTTCTCTATGGCTACACCTTC
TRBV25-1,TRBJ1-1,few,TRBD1,CASRDRVNTEAFF,TGTGCCAGCAGGGACAGGGTGAACACTGAAGCTTTCTTT
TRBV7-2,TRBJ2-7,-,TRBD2,CASSLGGGNTYEQYF,TGTGCCAGCAGCTTAGGGGGGGGGAATACCTACGAGCAGTACTTC
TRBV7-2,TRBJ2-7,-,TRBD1,CASSLVRDRIDEQYF,TGTGCCAGCAGCTTAGTCCGGGACAGGATCGACGAGCAGTACTTC
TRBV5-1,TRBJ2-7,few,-,CASSSDGGSSYEQYF,TGCGCCAGCAGCTCGGACGGAGGGAGCTCCTACGAGCAGTACTTC
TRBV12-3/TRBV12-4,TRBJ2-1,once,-,CASSFPDVSSYNEQFF,TGTGCCAGCAGTTTCCCGGACGTAAGCTCCTACAATGAGCAGTTCTTC
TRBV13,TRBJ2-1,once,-,CASSPRGDYDEQFF,TGTGCCAGCAGCCCTAGGGGGGACTACGATGAGCAGTTCTTC
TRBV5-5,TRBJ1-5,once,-,CASSLGSSTSYQPQHF,TGTGCCAGCAGCTTGGGGAGCTCTACCTCCTATCAGCCCCAGCATTTT
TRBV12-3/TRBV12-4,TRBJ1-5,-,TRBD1,CASSPTGGAQPQHF,TGTGCCAGCAGCCCCACAGGGGGCGCGCAGCCCCAGCATTTT
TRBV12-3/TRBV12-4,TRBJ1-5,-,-,CASSSQRGAEGQPQHF,TGTGCCAGCAGTTCCCAACGGGGGGCTGAGGGACAGCCCCAGCATTTT
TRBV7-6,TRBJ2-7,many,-,CASSFGSSYEQYF,TGTGCCAGCAGCTTTGGCAGCTCCTACGAGCAGTACTTC
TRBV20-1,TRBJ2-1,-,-,CSALEGAGYNEQFF,TGCAGTGCTTTGGAGGGGGCTGGCTACAATGAGCAGTTCTTC
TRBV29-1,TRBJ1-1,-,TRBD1,CSVELGQGGSEAFF,TGCAGCGTTGAATTGGGACAGGGGGGCTCTGAAGCTTTCTTT
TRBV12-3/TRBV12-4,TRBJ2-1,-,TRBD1,CASSPDRGEDEQFF,TGTGCCAGCAGTCCGGACAGGGGAGAGGATGAGCAGTTCTTC
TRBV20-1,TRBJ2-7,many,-,CSARELDRSTYGQYF,TGCAGTGCTAGGGAGCTAGACAGGTCCACCTACGGGCAGTACTTC
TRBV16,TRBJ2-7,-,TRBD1,CASSQGDRTYEQYF,TGTGCCAGCAGCCAGGGGGACAGAACCTACGAGCAGTACTTC
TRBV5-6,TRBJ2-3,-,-,CASDLGQGEYLLTDTQYF,TGTGCCAGCGACTTAGGTCAGGGTGAATACCTTCTCACAGATACGCAGTATTTT
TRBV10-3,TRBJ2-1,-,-,CAISPPGGVEQFF,TGTGCCATCAGTCCCCCTGGGGGAGTTGAGCAGTTCTTC
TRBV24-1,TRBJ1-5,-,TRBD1,CATLDRVQGGNQPQHF,TGTGCCACCCTGGACAGAGTGCAGGGGGGCAATCAGCCCCAGCATTTT
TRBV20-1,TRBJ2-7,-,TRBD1,CSAQMTGYAYEQYF,TGCAGTGCCCAGATGACAGGGTATGCTTACGAGCAGTACTTC
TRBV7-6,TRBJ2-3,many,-,CASSLDLGGTDTQYF,TGTGCCAGCAGCTTAGATCTGGGGGGCACAGATACGCAGTATTTT
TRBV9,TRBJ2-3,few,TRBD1,CASSVEGAYTDTQYF,TGTGCCAGCAGCGTAGAGGGGGCCTACACAGATACGCAGTATTTT
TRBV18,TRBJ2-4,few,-,CASSPAPTGGINSIQYF,TGTGCCAGCTCACCCGCGCCCACGGGGGGCATCAATAGCATTCAGTACTTC
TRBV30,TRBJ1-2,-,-,CAWSPVNYGYTF,TGTGCCTGGAGTCCCGTGAACTATGGCTACACCTTC
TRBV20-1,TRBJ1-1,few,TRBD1,CSGRQGATEAFF,TGCAGTGGCCGACAGGGTGCCACTGAAGCTTTCTTT
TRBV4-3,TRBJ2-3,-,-,CASSPYRVPTDTQYF,TGCGCCAGCAGCCCTTACAGGGTACCCACAGATACGCAGTATTTT
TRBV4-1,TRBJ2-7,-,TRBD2,CASSLSPRLAGTYEQYF,TGCGCCAGCAGCCTTTCCCCGCGACTAGCGGGCACCTACGAGCAGTACTTC
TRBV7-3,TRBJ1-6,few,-,CASSSSGCSPLHF,TGTGCCAGCAGCTCGTCGGGGTGTTCACCCCTCCACTTT
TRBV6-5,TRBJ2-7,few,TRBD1,CASRRTGTGEQYF,TGTGCCAGCAGGCGGACAGGGACGGGCGAGCAGTACTTC
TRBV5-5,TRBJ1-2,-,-,CASSLEAEYGYTF,TGTGCCAGCAGCTTGGAGGCAGAGTATGGCTACACCTTC
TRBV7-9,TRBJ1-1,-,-,CASSSYVSGYTEAFF,TGTGCCAGCAGCTCGTACGTGTCGGGGTACACTGAAGCTTTCTTT
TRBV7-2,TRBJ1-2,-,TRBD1,CASSGSQGARGYTF,TGTGCCAGCAGCGGAAGTCAGGGGGCGCGAGGCTACACCTTC
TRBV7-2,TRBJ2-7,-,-,CASSSRGNLGEQYF,TGTGCCAGCAGCTCCCGGGGGAACCTAGGCGAGCAGTACTTC
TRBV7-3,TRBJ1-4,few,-,CASSLFPGMSEKLFF,TGTGCCAGCAGCTTATTCCCAGGGATGAGTGAAAAACTGTTTTTT
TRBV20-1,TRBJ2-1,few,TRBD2,CSARTGGGTYNEQFF,TGCAGTGCTAGAACGGGAGGAGGGACCTACAATGAGCAGTTCTTC
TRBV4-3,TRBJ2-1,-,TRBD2,CASSRIAGGPNEQFF,TGCGCCAGCAGCCGCATAGCGGGGGGGCCCAATGAGCAGTTCTTC
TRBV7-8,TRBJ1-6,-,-,CASSLIDSADSPLHF,TGTGCCAGCAGCTTAATAGATTCTGCCGATTCACCCCTCCACTTT
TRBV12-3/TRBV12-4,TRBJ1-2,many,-,CASSPVDGYNYGYTF,TGTGCCAGCAGTCCCGTTGACGGTTATAACTATGGCTACACCTTC
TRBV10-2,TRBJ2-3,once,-,CASSPQLNRGTDTQYF,TGCGCCAGCAGTCCGCAACTAAACAGGGGCACAGATACGCAGTATTTT
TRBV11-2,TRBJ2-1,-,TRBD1,CASSSRDSPYNEQFF,TGTGCCAGCAGTTCCCGGGACAGCCCATACAATGAGCAGTTCTTC